Each of the 10 T cell receptor beta chains below was sequenced from the same sample in a study of read filtering for tumor transcriptome and immune sequencing. Molecular barcoded adaptors covering alpha/delta and beta/gamma chains were used on approximately 400 ng RNA. Via MiXCR, TCRdb re-called the reads, giving one row per CDR3 protein. The table has approximately 24,000 distinct CDR3 sequences, about 22% seen once. The sample consisted of a population of CD138-negative cells sorted from bone marrow. These receptors came from a donor aged 40 or over with multiple myeloma.

The sample holds many counts of this clonotype. This chain links TRBV7-2 with TRBJ2-3, with D hard to call. V dropped 1 base and J dropped 4 bases, with 6 bases sitting between them. Germline V gene lookup returns CDR1 SGHTA and CDR2 FQGNSA. The CDR3 contains 13 residues. The chain's CDR3 is CASSLGRPDTQYF. The DNA for the CDR3 is TGTGCCAGCAGCTTAGGCAGACCAGATACGCAGTATTTT.

Details on this clonotype: A much larger clone lies a single base off, so this may be a read error. The gene calls are TRBV7-9 and TRBJ2-2, with TRBD2 matching over 7 bases. The CDR3 runs 15 residues. In germline, CDR1 is SEHNR, CDR2 FQNEAQ (reference sequence). The CDR3 here is CASSLSGGGIGELYF. CDR3 DNA: TGTGCCAGCAGCTTATCCGGCGGGGGAATCGGGGAGCTGTATTTT.

The chain joins TRBV7-9 to TRBJ2-5; 9 bases fit TRBD1. Germline CDR1 reads SEHNR; CDR2 reads FQNEAQ (reference sequence). V lost 5 bases, J lost 5 bases, and 6 bases stayed unmatched. The CDR3 totals 14 residues. The CDR3 spells CASSVQGAWETQYF. CDR3 DNA sequence: TGTGCCAGCAGCGTACAGGGGGCATGGGAGACCCAGTACTTC.

This clonotype came up many times. The chain joins TRBV20-1 to TRBJ2-3; D remains ambiguous. The CDR3 sequence is 15 residues long. Germline V gives CDR1 DFQATT, CDR2 SNEGSKA (reference sequence). V was trimmed by 0 bases and J by 6 bases, leaving 16 bases between them. CDR3 bases: TGCAGTGCTAGAGATGTGTCTTTATCGTCGGATACGCAGTATTTT. Protein: CSARDVSLSSDTQYF.

This clonotype has ten or more counts. The V gene is TRBV20-1, the J gene TRBJ2-7; no clear D gene. The CDR3 contains 12 residues. V lost 6 bases to trimming and J lost 2 bases, with 11 bases between them. The germline V gene encodes CDR1 DFQATT and CDR2 SNEGSKA (reference sequence). CDR3: CSATGPTYEQYF. DNA of the CDR3: TGCAGTGCCACCGGGCCCACCTACGAGCAGTACTTC.

This clonotype was picked up many times. CDR3 nucleotides: TGCGCCAGCAGCTTGGGCCAGAGTAACAATGAGCAGTTCTTC. This sequence encodes CASSLGQSNNEQFF. The V gene is TRBV5-1, the J gene TRBJ2-1; D not resolved. Trimming took off 0 bases at V and 5 bases at J, with 9 bases between the two ends. This CDR3 comprises 14 residues. Germline CDR1 SGHRS, CDR2 YFSETQ.

This clonotype appeared many times. This sequence joins TRBV12-3 or TRBV12-4 and TRBJ2-2; D uncertain. This CDR3 is 13 amino acids long. V was clipped by 2 bases and J by 6 bases, with 7 bases between them. The CDR3 bases are TGTGCCAGCAGTTTAAAAGGTCCCGGGGAGCTGTTTTTT. Amino acids: CASSLKGPGELFF.

This clonotype was found a few times. The J gene is TRBJ2-3, the V gene TRBV2; 11 bases match TRBD2. Losses at the gene ends were 5 bases for V and 2 bases for J; bases not matched to a gene: 3. The CDR3 is made up of 15 amino acids. The germline CDR1 and CDR2 sequences are SNHLY and FYNNEI. The DNA for the CDR3 is TGTGCCAGCAGTCTGACTAGCGGGGACACAGATACGCAGTATTTT. This gives the protein CASSLTSGDTDTQYF. Full variable domain (remainder filled in from reference TRBV2 and TRBJ2-3): EPEVTQTPSHQVTQMGQEVILRCVPISNHLYFYWYRQILGQKVEFLVSFYNNEISEKSEIFDDQFSVERPDGSNFTLKIRSTKLEDSAMYFCASSLTSGDTDTQYFGPGTRLTVL.

This clonotype has more than one count but fewer than ten. The V gene is TRBV12-3 or TRBV12-4, the J gene TRBJ2-5, with 10 bases that match TRBD1. The CDR3 spans 16 residues. The V segment lost 3 bases and the J segment 5 bases; nucleotides outside the gene matches: 9. The CDR3 region is CASSFFGTGESETQYF. The CDR3 DNA reads as TGTGCCAGCAGTTTTTTCGGGACAGGGGAGTCCGAGACCCAGTACTTC.

This clonotype has a single count. The chain recombines TRBV20-1 with TRBJ2-3; 14 bases align to TRBD2. The junction had 11 bases not matched to a gene; V was cut back by 2 bases and J by 4 bases. This CDR3 has 18 amino acids. CDR1 DFQATT and CDR2 SNEGSKA come from the germline V gene (reference sequence). CDR3 coding DNA: TGCAGTGCTAGACTCGGGACTAGCGGGGGCCCAAGCGCAGATACGCAGTATTTT. It specifies CSARLGTSGGPSADTQYF.